This T cell receptor beta chain was retrieved from a study of shared clonotypes between healthy human individuals. Germline lookup yields CDR1 SGHRS and CDR2 YFSETQ. V gave up 2 bases and J gave up 4 bases; unmatched junction bases: 10. CDR3 length equals 17 residues. Some clones are missing from TCRdb's copy, which holds only in-frame ones; the method was immunoSEQ multiplex PCR. The sample gives about 1.1 million clones, 60% to 85% of which show up once; roughly 0.83% is in the top ten. The sequenced material came from memory CD4+ T cells from PBMCs. Subset meaning: CD45RA-negative fraction. V gene TRBV5-1 combines with J gene TRBJ2-1; 9 bases line up with TRBD2. The TCR was taken from a man aged 18-30 years in good health. Some clones in this sample may be carry-over from other donors' samples. CDR3 bases: TGCGCCAGCAGCTTACTCCCACGGACTAGCGCGTACAATGAGCAGTTCTTC. This gives the protein CASSLLPRTSAYNEQFF.